This TCR beta chain was captured by sequencing in a study of long-term antiretroviral therapy in people with HIV. Findings and limits, study-wide: Neither ART adherence, viral resistance nor therapy changes were documented.

The CDR3 is 16 residues long. In germline, CDR1 is SGDLS, CDR2 YYNGEE. V lost 4 bases to trimming and J lost 4 bases; unmatched junction nucleotides: 11. Details on this clone: Antigen: not known.

A v3.0 immunoSEQ assay was performed at survey level. The method was immunoSEQ multiplex PCR; TCRdb's version includes in-frame clones alone and lacks a portion of them. Here the sample spans about 9,100 clones, over 65% being singletons. The J gene is TRBJ2-1, the V gene TRBV9, with 7 bases fitting TRBD2. The sequence derives from a man aged 30 to 39 with HIV. The sample was unsorted PBMCs, taken 0.4 years before starting antiretroviral therapy. CDR3 loop: CASSTTAGEGYNEQFF. In DNA, the CDR3 is TGTGCCAGCAGCACGACGGCGGGAGAAGGATACAATGAGCAGTTCTTC.